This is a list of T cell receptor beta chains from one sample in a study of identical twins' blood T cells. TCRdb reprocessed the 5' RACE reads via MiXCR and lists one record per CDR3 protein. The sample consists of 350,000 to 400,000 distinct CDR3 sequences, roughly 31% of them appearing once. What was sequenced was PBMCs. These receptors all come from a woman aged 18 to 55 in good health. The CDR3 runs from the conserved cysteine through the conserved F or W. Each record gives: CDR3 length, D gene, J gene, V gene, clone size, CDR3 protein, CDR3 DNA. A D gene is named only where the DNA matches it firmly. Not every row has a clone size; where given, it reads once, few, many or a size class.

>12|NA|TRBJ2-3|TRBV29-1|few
CSVGLRADTQYF
TGCAGCGTTGGCCTCCGAGCAGATACGCAGTATTTT
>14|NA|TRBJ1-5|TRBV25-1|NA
CASSQGSVNQPQHF
TGTGCCAGCAGTCAGGGTAGTGTCAATCAGCCCCAGCATTTT
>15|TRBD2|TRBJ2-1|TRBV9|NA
CASSDSGNSYNEQFF
TGTGCCAGCAGCGATAGCGGGAACTCCTACAATGAGCAGTTCTTC
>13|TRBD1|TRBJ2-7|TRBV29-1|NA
CSVHRGNPYEQYF
TGCAGCGTCCACAGGGGGAATCCCTACGAGCAGTACTTC
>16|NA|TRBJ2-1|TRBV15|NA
CATSRAGGPTYNEQFF
TGTGCCACCAGCAGAGCTGGGGGCCCTACCTACAATGAGCAGTTCTTC
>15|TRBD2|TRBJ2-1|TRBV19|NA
CASSPIAGPSNEQFF
TGTGCCAGTAGCCCCATAGCGGGACCCTCCAATGAGCAGTTCTTC
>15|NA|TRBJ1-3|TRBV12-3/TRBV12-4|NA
CASSFWPNSGNTIYF
TGTGCCAGCAGTTTTTGGCCTAACTCTGGAAACACCATATATTTT
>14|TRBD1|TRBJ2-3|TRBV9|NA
CASTGGPGTDTQYF
TGTGCCAGCACAGGGGGACCCGGCACAGATACGCAGTATTTT
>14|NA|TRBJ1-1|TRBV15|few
CATSSRRQVTEAFF
TGTGCCACCAGCAGTCGACGACAGGTCACTGAAGCTTTCTTT
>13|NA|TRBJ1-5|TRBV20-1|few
CSARVSSNQPQHF
TGCAGTGCTAGAGTCAGTAGCAATCAGCCCCAGCATTTT
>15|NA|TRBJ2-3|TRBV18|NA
CASSYGSPARDTQYF
TGTGCCAGCTCGTACGGGAGCCCCGCTCGTGATACGCAGTATTTT
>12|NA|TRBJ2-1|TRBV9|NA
CASSVVNNEQSF
TGTGCCAGCAGCGTTGTCAACAATGAGCAGTCCTTC
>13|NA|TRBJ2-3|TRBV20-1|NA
CSARGGRADTQYF
TGCAGTGCCAGGGGAGGGCGAGCAGATACGCAGTATTTT
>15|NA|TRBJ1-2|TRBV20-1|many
CSAAQGLRDRYGYTF
TGCAGTGCAGCCCAGGGACTCAGGGACCGCTATGGCTACACCTTC
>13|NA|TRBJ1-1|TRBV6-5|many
CASRTSWGTEAFF
TGTGCCAGCAGGACGTCATGGGGCACTGAAGCTTTCTTT
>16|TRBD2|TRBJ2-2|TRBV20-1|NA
CSAPGTSGSRTGELFF
TGCAGTGCACCGGGGACTAGCGGGAGTCGTACCGGGGAGCTGTTTTTT